This entry concerns a single T cell receptor (beta chain). What antigen it recognizes has not been identified. Base qualities are missing; no much larger clone stands one base away. This sample was included in a study of cytomegalovirus exposure and HLA in healthy donors (dated by TCRdb to about 2017). Broadly, across the study: According to an earlier analysis of 550 to 700 of the donors, about 179 million T cells yielded over 90 million unique TCR beta sequences and 276 Gb of sequence data. Roughly 300 gigabases of sequencing data and approximately 92 million unique TCR sequences made up an early release that covered several hundred HLA-typed donors. Among the roughly 410 genotyped donors, about 85% belonged to the genetic ancestry cluster associated with self-reported Caucasian donors. The aim of the study was to test whether cataloging public T cell receptors could identify signatures of past pathogen exposure. Using immunosequencing, the study profiled T cell repertoires from about 620 subjects and related those repertoires to cytomegalovirus serostatus. In addition to the first cohort of 666 subjects, a separate validation cohort of approximately 110 different subjects was used. To predict cytomegalovirus infection status, the study brought together high-throughput TCR immunosequencing, statistical association of individual TCRs with disease status, and machine learning. To study patterns of TCR occurrence, a later analysis re-analyzed previously published TCR beta repertoires from around 700 donors and added high-resolution HLA genotyping. Rather than drawing on any new phenotypic data, the later analysis identified candidate immune exposures from TCR beta sequences and the way those sequences occurred across donors. An earlier analysis of around 580 of the donors used high-throughput TCR beta sequencing to judge whether each TCR beta V gene segment behaved as functional or pseudogenic. Donor age, sex, ethnicity and CMV serostatus were collected together with the repertoire data. In a later genetic analysis, genome-wide SNP genotypes for about 65% of the 666 donors were used, and that subset was treated as a discovery cohort. Every discovery cohort repertoire had been produced on one sequencing platform. HLA typing covered class I and class II loci at four-digit resolution. Typing coverage differed by locus: A, B, C, DRB1 and DQB1 were typed in roughly 620-630 donors, DQA1 in roughly 510, DPA1 in 600 to 610, and DPB1 in approximately 450. Several DR-DQ haplotypes were treated as single units for association and clustering because of strong linkage in the cohort. Among some 410 genotyped donors of the cohort, an average of roughly 230,000 unique TCR beta nucleotide sequences was sequenced per donor, of which about 18% were non-productive. What the study reported, not specific to this receptor: In the study, some 180 TCR beta chains were listed as associated with cytomegalovirus. It was suggested by the authors that the approach could potentially be generalized to other disease states and immunological phenotypes. Linkage disequilibrium might explain the correlated functional status among segregating V segments, but an unknown experimental factor could not be ruled out. The presence/absence analyses assumed that sequencing depth was roughly uniform across donors, and that assumption may not be true. Across donors, most TCR sequences were observed very rarely, whereas some public TCRs were present in many individuals. Roughly 17 rarely observed V segments, including chromosome 9 orphons, were excluded from the earlier analysis of approximately 500 of the donors because counts were too low. In a later analysis, TCR association rates were found to vary across HLA loci, with the most associated TCRs seen for DRB1 alleles and the fewest for HLA-C alleles. Because HLA typing was unavailable for some donors at each locus, only the typed subset was used in association tests. The sequencing pipeline was judged likely to have produced a cluster of highly shared sequence variants as a technical artifact. In vitro tests confirmed that a few of the cytomegalovirus-associated TCR beta chains recognize cytomegalovirus antigens. Because the 87-base-pair reads could not distinguish some IMGT-functional V segments, including TRBV6-2 and TRBV6-3, those segments were excluded. In a later genetic analysis, a missense DCLRE1C variant was associated with V-gene and J-gene trimming of TCR beta chains, and the association was replicated in an independent cohort. In both the original and validation cohorts, the classifier was reported to diagnose cytomegalovirus status with high specificity and sensitivity. In a later analysis, about 16,000 TCR beta sequences were associated with specific HLA alleles at a false discovery rate of 0.05. When HLA alleles, especially DR and DQ, strongly co-occurred, TCR associations were difficult to assign to individual alleles. In a later analysis, HLA-associated TCR beta chains were found to be more clonally expanded and to have lower generation probabilities than equally common non-associated chains. Most CMV-associated TCR beta chains appeared to be HLA-restricted in a later analysis, and the HLA associations seemed to be driven largely by CMV exposure. In a later genetic analysis, fewer N-insertions in productive TCRs were reported among donors in an Asian-associated ancestry cluster than the approximately 710-donor mean. CMV serostatus was the only immune exposure information available for the cohort. In an earlier analysis of about 600 of the donors, most TCR beta V segments appeared in productive rearrangements about 90% or about 30% of the time, broadly matching IMGT annotations. This cohort had only TCR beta chains sequenced, and the lack of alpha or paired-chain data limited which features could be detected. A further reported finding was that TCR beta sequences accurately predicted the HLA-A and HLA-B alleles for most subjects in the first cohort. In a later analysis, several top co-occurrence clusters were reported to appear linked to parvovirus B19, influenza, CMV and Epstein-Barr virus.

The cohort comprised under 700 healthy bone marrow donors. At the time of sampling, every cohort member was nominally healthy, though immune exposures that went unrecorded were likely present. The donor tested CMV seropositive and was one of the 289 seropositive cohort members. Each donor provided a peripheral blood sample, and peripheral blood mononuclear cells were used for TCR beta sequencing. The Qiagen DNeasy Blood Extraction Kit was used to extract genomic DNA from the blood cell samples. Clipping removes 4 bases from V and 7 bases from J, with 7 as the unmatched junction base count. The CDR3 goes from the cysteine to the phenylalanine over 14 residues. Only the CDR3 part of the read is kept: 42 bases, read in frame from the first base. CDR1 and CDR2, per the germline V gene, are SGDLS and YYNGEE. The library came from the immunoSEQ multiplex PCR assay. For the multiplex PCR, a mixture combining 60 forward primers for TCR Vbeta segments and 13 reverse primers for TCR Jbeta segments was used. The CDR3 region of rearranged TCR beta genes was amplified from genomic DNA with a multiplex PCR assay. On the Illumina HiSeq System, the amplified TCR beta libraries were sequenced as 87-base-pair reads. The original methods were these. A later analysis tallied around 80 million unique TCR beta chains across the 666 repertoires, and some 10 million of those chains were shared by two or more donors. Raw reads were error-corrected and collapsed into unique sequences by a nearest-neighbor algorithm in which closely related sequences were merged to remove PCR and sequencing errors. CDR3 sequences were aligned to IMGT reference sequences to assign V, D and J gene segments. For a sequence to be retained, a match of at least six nucleotides was required to both a V gene segment and a J gene segment. Rearrangements were classified as productive when the CDR3 lacked stop codons and remained in frame with V and J, and all other rearrangements were classified as non-productive. Following IMGT convention, CDR3 was defined as the stretch from the second conserved V-encoded cysteine to the conserved J-encoded phenylalanine. Sequences without an unambiguous match to a single V gene segment were excluded from the earlier analysis of a few hundred of the donors. In an earlier analysis of some 590 of the donors, a V segment was called functional when productive rearrangements were above 56.7%, and segregating when the standard deviation between donors exceeded 5%. A statistical classification framework was built to diagnose cytomegalovirus status from the catalog of TCR beta chain sequences. In a later analysis, V and J genes were assigned by comparing TCR nucleotide sequences against IMGT/GENE-DB human TR gene sequences. A later analysis assigned CDR3 sequences and most-parsimonious VDJ recombination scenarios with the TCRdist pipeline. In a later analysis, each TCR beta chain was defined by its CDR3 amino acid sequence together with its V-gene family, and reads without a unique V-gene family were excluded. To address suspected cross-contamination and a sequencing artifact, a later analysis removed under 600 highly shared, low-generation-probability nucleotide sequences. In a later analysis, a clonal expansion index was calculated for each public chain from normalized within-repertoire ranks of inferred template counts. In a later analysis, generation probabilities were computed using a VDJ recombination model fitted to out-of-frame rearrangements, and the results were checked against IGoR. Hypergeometric tests were used in a later analysis to score TCR-TCR, TCR-HLA and TCR-CMV co-occurrence, with a repertoire-size bias correction applied to the TCR pairs. A later analysis estimated false discovery rates by permuting HLA or CMV assignments 20 times. In a later analysis, co-occurring TCRs were grouped using DBSCAN, with TCRdist sequence similarity added in when clustering inside HLA-allele-positive subsets. Co-occurrence clustering excluded repertoires with fewer than 30,000 or more than 120,000 public chains, plus five with anomalous nucleotide sharing. TCRdb stores this immuneACCESS table with in-frame sequences only. Part of the clones is absent; in the studies checked, under half of the shortfall reflects unresolved V genes, and no reason is known for the rest. Clone size and V and J calls were adopted from that table, with D and trimming inferred from the DNA. For this sample there are some 140,000 clones; 75% to 85% appear just once. The ten largest clones represent about 7.5% of the sample.

The chain was built from TRBV9 and TRBJ1-2, with 10 bases aligning to TRBD1. The material sequenced was PBMCs. The TCR originated in a woman aged 45-65 years in good health and CMV-seropositive. CDR3 reads: CASSTSGTGVGYTF. The sequenced DNA: TGTGCCAGCAGCACATCCGGGACAGGGGTTGGCTACACCTTC.